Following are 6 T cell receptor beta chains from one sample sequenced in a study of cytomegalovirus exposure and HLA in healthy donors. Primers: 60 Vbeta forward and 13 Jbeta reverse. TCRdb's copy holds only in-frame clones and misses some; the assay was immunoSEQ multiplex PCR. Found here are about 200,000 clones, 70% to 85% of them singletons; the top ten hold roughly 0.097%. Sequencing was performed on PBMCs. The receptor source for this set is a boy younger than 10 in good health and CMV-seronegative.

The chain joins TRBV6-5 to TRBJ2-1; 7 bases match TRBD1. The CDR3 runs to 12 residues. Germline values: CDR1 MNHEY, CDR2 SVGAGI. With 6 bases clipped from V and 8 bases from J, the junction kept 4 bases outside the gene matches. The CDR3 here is CASSTGAHEQFF. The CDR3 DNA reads TGTGCCAGCAGCACAGGGGCGCATGAGCAGTTCTTC.

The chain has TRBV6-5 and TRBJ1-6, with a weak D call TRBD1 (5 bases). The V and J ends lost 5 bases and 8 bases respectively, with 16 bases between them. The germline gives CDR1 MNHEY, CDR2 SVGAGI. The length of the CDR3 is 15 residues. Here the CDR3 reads CASSPQGGPYSPLHF. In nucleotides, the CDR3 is TGTGCCAGCAGTCCCCAGGGCGGCCCCTATTCACCCCTCCACTTT.

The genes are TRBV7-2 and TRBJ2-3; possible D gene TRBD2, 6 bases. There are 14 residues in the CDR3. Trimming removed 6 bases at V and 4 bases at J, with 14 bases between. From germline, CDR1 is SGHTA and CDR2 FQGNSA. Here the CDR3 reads CASRMGLSSDTQYF. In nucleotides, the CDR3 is TGTGCCAGCAGAATGGGACTCTCTTCAGATACGCAGTATTTT. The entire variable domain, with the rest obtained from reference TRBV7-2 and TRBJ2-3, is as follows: GAGVSQSPSNKVTEKGKDVELRCDPISGHTALYWYRQSLGQGLEFLIYFQGNSAPDKSGLPSDRFSAERTGGSVSTLTIQRTQQEDSAVYLCASRMGLSSDTQYFGPGTRLTVL.

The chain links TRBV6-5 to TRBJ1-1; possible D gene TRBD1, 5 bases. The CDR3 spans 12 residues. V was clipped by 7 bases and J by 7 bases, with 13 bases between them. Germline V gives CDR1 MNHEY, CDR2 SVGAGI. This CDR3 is CASTTTQGEAFF. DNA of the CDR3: TGTGCCAGCACCACCACCCAGGGTGAAGCTTTCTTT.

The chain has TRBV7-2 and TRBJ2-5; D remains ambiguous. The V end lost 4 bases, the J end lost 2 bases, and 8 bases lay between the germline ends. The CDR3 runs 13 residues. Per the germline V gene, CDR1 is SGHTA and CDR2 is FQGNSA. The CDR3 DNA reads TGTGCCAGCAGCTCCAGGATACAAGAGACCCAGTACTTC. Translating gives CASSSRIQETQYF.

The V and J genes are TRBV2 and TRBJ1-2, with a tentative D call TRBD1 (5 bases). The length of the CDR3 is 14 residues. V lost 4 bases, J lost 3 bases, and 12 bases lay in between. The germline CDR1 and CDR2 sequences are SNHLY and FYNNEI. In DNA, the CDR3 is TGTGCCAGCAGTGGGCGGGGGGGGGACTATGGCTACACCTTC. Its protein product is CASSGRGGDYGYTF. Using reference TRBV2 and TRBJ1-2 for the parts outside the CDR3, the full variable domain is EPEVTQTPSHQVTQMGQEVILRCVPISNHLYFYWYRQILGQKVEFLVSFYNNEISEKSEIFDDQFSVERPDGSNFTLKIRSTKLEDSAMYFCASSGRGGDYGYTFGSGTRLTVV.